The 17 T cell receptor beta chains below were found in one sample sequenced in a study of post-analysis software for immune sequencing data (dated by TCRdb to between 2014 and 2016). Library preparation employed PCR. For sequencing, an Illumina HiSeq 2500 was employed. To reduce PCR and sequencing biases, unique molecular identifiers were incorporated into the TCR beta cDNA libraries. TCRdb handled the public reads itself, with Q25 trimming in fastp and clone calling in MiXCR, and kept productive beta chains. Each CDR3 protein gets just one entry, which takes the most common genes and DNA from the rows behind it. Counted in this sample were 740,000 or so distinct CDR3 sequences; roughly 50% of them appeared once. The ten top clones hold approximately 4.5% of the sample. Antigens of these TCRs are unknown. Summary of the overall study and its limitations: Patients showed significantly higher frequencies than controls for about 5 TRBV segments, among them TRBV5-6, TRBV5-1 and TRBV20-1.

Sequenced sample: blood. These receptors were collected from a girl under 18 with multiple sclerosis.

The J gene is TRBJ1-5, the V gene TRBV3-1; TRBD1 matches at 10 bases. The CDR3 is 17 residues long. CDR1 is LGHDT and CDR2 is YNNKEL in the germline V gene (reference sequence). Trimming cost V 1 base and J 6 bases; bases outside gene matches: 9. The CDR3 DNA reads as TGTGCCAGCAGCCAAGGAGAGACAGGGGGCTTATTTCAGCCCCAGCATTTT. Protein product: CASSQGETGGLFQPQHF.

The chain recombines TRBV29-1 with TRBJ2-3; weak D call: TRBD2 (6 bases). Germline values: CDR1 SQVTM, CDR2 ANQGSEA. CDR3 length: 13 residues. V was trimmed by 5 bases and J by 0 bases, leaving 9 bases between them. The CDR3 is CSVRGLSTDTQYF. The CDR3 DNA reads as TGCAGCGTTAGGGGACTCAGCACAGATACGCAGTATTTT.

The rearrangement joins TRBV20-1 to TRBJ1-4, with D maybe TRBD1 (5 bases). Per germline, CDR1 DFQATT and CDR2 SNEGSKA (reference sequence). The CDR3 is 14 residues long. The V end was cut by 2 bases, the J end by 5 bases, with 12 bases between. The CDR3 is CSARMVQGNEKLFF. CDR3 nucleotides: TGCAGTGCTAGAATGGTTCAGGGAAATGAAAAACTGTTTTTT.

This clonotype was seen a few times. CDR3 loop: CSARDLGGGAINEQFF. The CDR3 DNA reads TGCAGTGCTAGAGATCTGGGCGGGGGGGCCATCAATGAGCAGTTCTTC. The chain joins TRBV20-1 to TRBJ2-1; 9 bases are shared with TRBD2. CDR3 length equals 16 residues. Germline V CDR1 and CDR2: DFQATT, SNEGSKA (reference sequence). V was pared by 0 bases and J by 6 bases, with 9 bases of the junction left unmatched.

This rearrangement joins TRBV6-5 to TRBJ2-1, with D possibly being TRBD1 or TRBD2 (6 bases each). The V and J ends lost 2 bases and 6 bases respectively, with 8 bases between them. The CDR3 length is 13 residues. Germline V lookup: CDR1 MNHEY, CDR2 SVGAGI. CDR3 DNA sequence: TGTGCCAGCAGTTACGGAGGGGGCAATGAGCAGTTCTTC. Residues: CASSYGGGNEQFF.

This chain connects TRBV20-1 to TRBJ2-5; 7 bases line up with TRBD2. Germline V gene data show CDR1 as DFQATT and CDR2 as SNEGSKA (reference sequence). The CDR3 is 17 amino acids. V trimming: 2 bases; J trimming: 0 bases; junction bases outside the gene matches: 12. The chain's CDR3 is CSARRRREARYQETQYF. DNA of the CDR3: TGCAGTGCTAGACGGCGTCGGGAGGCACGGTACCAAGAGACCCAGTACTTC.

This clonotype was detected a few times. This chain uses TRBV29-1 with TRBJ2-1; D is undetermined. V dropped 2 bases and J dropped 4 bases, with 9 bases sitting between them. Germline V gene sequence: CDR1 SQVTM, CDR2 ANQGSEA. The length of the CDR3 is 13 residues. The CDR3 protein is CSVERALYNEQFF. DNA for the CDR3: TGCAGCGTTGAAAGGGCATTATACAATGAGCAGTTCTTC.

The chain is built from TRBV12-5 and TRBJ2-1, with 7 bases aligning to TRBD1. This CDR3 has 16 residues. Germline trimming cut 6 bases from V and 0 bases from J; bases unmatched to any gene: 8. The germline gives CDR1 LGHNT, CDR2 FRNRAP. CDR3 DNA: TGTGCTAGTGGCTCCTACAGGGGCCCCTCCTACAATGAGCAGTTCTTC. Protein sequence: CASGSYRGPSYNEQFF.

This clonotype appeared a few times. The J gene is TRBJ2-7, the V gene TRBV7-9; either TRBD1 or TRBD2 may supply D (6 bases each). The CDR3 length is 16 residues. V was clipped by 1 base and J by 0 bases, with 13 bases between them. CDR1 and CDR2 from the germline V gene are SEHNR and FQNEAQ (reference sequence). The CDR3 sequence is CASSLDPGGLSYEQYF. CDR3 bases: TGTGCCAGCAGCTTAGACCCCGGGGGCCTCTCCTACGAGCAGTACTTC.

The chain employs TRBV5-5 and TRBJ2-5; possibly TRBD2 for D (5 bases). The CDR3 length is 12 residues. Germline CDR1 and CDR2: SGHKS and YYEKEE (reference sequence). The germline V and J ends were trimmed by 4 bases and 9 bases, with 13 bases remaining between them. CDR3 nucleotides: TGTGCCAGCAGCCCCACCGGGGTCGCCCAGTACTTC. It encodes CASSPTGVAQYF.

This chain links TRBV12-3 or TRBV12-4 with TRBJ2-5; the D is unclear. The CDR3 sequence is 15 residues long. The V and J ends lost 4 bases and 1 base respectively, with 13 bases between them. This CDR3 is CASSSFGFAQETQYF. CDR3 sequence (DNA): TGTGCCAGCAGTTCGTTCGGGTTCGCCCAAGAGACCCAGTACTTC.

The rearrangement links TRBV29-1 to TRBJ2-5; TRBD1 might be the D (5 bases). Trimming shortened V by 2 bases and J by 9 bases, and 16 bases separated the two germline ends. The CDR3 has 13 amino acids. CDR1 SQVTM and CDR2 ANQGSEA come from the germline V gene. The CDR3 loop is CSVEYGQGEAQYF. The CDR3 bases are TGCAGCGTTGAATACGGGCAGGGTGAGGCCCAGTACTTC.

The sample holds a few counts of this clonotype. The J gene is TRBJ2-5, the V gene TRBV5-1, with D tentatively TRBD1 or TRBD2 (5 bases each). There are 15 residues in the CDR3. The V end was cut by 4 bases, the J end by 4 bases, with 17 bases between. CDR1 is SGHRS and CDR2 is YFSETQ in the germline V gene. In DNA form, the CDR3 reads TGCGCCAGCAGCACTGGGGCAGCCCGGGGAGAGACCCAGTACTTC. The encoded protein is CASSTGAARGETQYF.

This clonotype was counted between two and nine times. The rearrangement uses TRBV7-6 and TRBJ2-7, with D uncertain. The germline V gene encodes CDR1 SGHVS and CDR2 FNYEAQ. Trimming pared 3 bases from V and 2 bases from J, leaving 11 bases between. The CDR3 consists of 14 residues. The CDR3 region has the DNA TGTGCCAGCAGCTTGGGCAGTCAGGCCTACGAGCAGTACTTC. Protein: CASSLGSQAYEQYF.

This clonotype has a handful of counts. The gene calls are TRBV6-4 and TRBJ2-3; possible D gene TRBD1, 5 bases. CDR1 and CDR2 (germline): MRHNA, SNTAGT. V lost 2 bases, J lost 0 bases, and 9 bases lay in between. The CDR3 contains 15 residues. CDR3 region: CASSDHQGSTDTQYF. The CDR3 DNA follows: TGTGCCAGCAGTGACCACCAGGGCAGCACAGATACGCAGTATTTT.

The genes are TRBV5-1 and TRBJ2-1; maybe TRBD1 (6 bases). CDR1 SGHRS and CDR2 YFSETQ come from the germline V gene. V was pared by 7 bases and J by 6 bases, with 14 bases between. This CDR3 comprises 13 residues. The CDR3 nucleotides are TGCGCCAGCGGTGGGGGCGGGCTCAATGAGCAGTTCTTC. Translated: CASGGGGLNEQFF. The variable domain in full, completed from reference TRBV5-1 and TRBJ2-1, reads KAGVTQTPRYLIKTRGQQVTLSCSPISGHRSVSWYQQTPGQGLQFLFEYFSETQRNKGNFPGRFSGRQFSNSRSEMNVSTLELGDSALYLCASGGGGLNEQFFGPGTRLTVL.

This clonotype has just a few counts. The chain couples TRBV5-1 to TRBJ2-7, with D possibly matching TRBD2 (5 bases). The V end lost 3 bases, the J end lost 7 bases, and 14 bases lay between the germline ends. The CDR3 is made up of 13 amino acids. Germline CDR1 reads SGHRS; CDR2 reads YFSETQ. The CDR3 protein is CASSYADLGEQYF. The DNA for the CDR3 is TGCGCCAGCAGCTACGCGGACTTGGGTGAGCAGTACTTC.